The sample holds one count of the clone carrying this TCR beta chain. The table came from immunoSEQ multiplex PCR; TCRdb's copy has only in-frame clones and leaves some out. Of about 250,000 clones in the sample, 80% to 90% were seen once. This sample is part of a study of blood T cell repertoires in COVID-19. Those who participated ranged in age from about 18 to 89 years and resided in 24 US areas. In Cohort 3, a recovered donor had either two negative PCRs, clearance, or symptom resolution. The germline V gene encodes CDR1 GTSNPN and CDR2 SVGIG (reference sequence). The V and J ends lost 3 bases and 6 bases respectively, with 7 bases between them. This CDR3 comprises 11 residues.

The chain has TRBV30 and TRBJ2-3; no reliable D call. The sequence was obtained from a young woman who had recovered from COVID-19. The sequenced sample was PBMCs or T cells enriched from blood (not recorded which). The CDR3 is CAWRVGDTQYF. CDR3 nucleotide sequence: TGTGCCTGGAGGGTTGGCGATACGCAGTATTTT.